This T cell receptor (beta chain) originates from a study of regulatory T cells in long-lasting Graves disease. Study-wide points: TCR diversity was lower in persistent Graves' patients than in newly diagnosed ones. Persistent patients shared 2,500 to 3,000 public clonotypes among themselves. Newly diagnosed patients shared fewer, at roughly 1,000.

With V trimmed by 6 bases and J by 0 bases, 5 bases remained unmatched. Looked up from germline, CDR1 is SEHNR and CDR2 is FQNEAQ (reference sequence). This CDR3 is 14 amino acids long. This clonotype was recorded many times. Its antigen is currently unknown. Researchers made TCR beta libraries by using iRepertoire HTBI primers and running Arm-PCR on CDR3 regions. MiXCR was run by TCRdb on the multiplex PCR reads, yielding one entry per CDR3 protein. Of under 800,000 distinct CDR3 sequences detected, 16% appear once; the ten largest clones hold about 18%. Time point reported: newly diagnosed GD, antithyroid drugs for less than 3 months. Isolated PBMC RNA provided the starting material for the TCR library. Those enrolled as patients came out of an endocrinology department in Xi'an, China. These same data were also listed under a study on T cells in Graves' hyperthyroidism and ophthalmopathy. That source notes: When the TCR CDR3 underwent first-round RT-PCR, the HTBI primer set was used.

This sequence originates from a woman aged 30 to 39 with Graves disease. This specimen consisted of peripheral blood mononuclear cells (PBMCs), obtained at new diagnosis, from a patient treated with antithyroid drugs. The J gene is TRBJ2-7, the V gene TRBV7-9; 7 nucleotides line up with TRBD2. This CDR3 is CASSPRTSSYEQYF. In nucleotides, the CDR3 is TGTGCCAGCAGTCCCCGGACTAGCTCCTACGAGCAGTACTTC.